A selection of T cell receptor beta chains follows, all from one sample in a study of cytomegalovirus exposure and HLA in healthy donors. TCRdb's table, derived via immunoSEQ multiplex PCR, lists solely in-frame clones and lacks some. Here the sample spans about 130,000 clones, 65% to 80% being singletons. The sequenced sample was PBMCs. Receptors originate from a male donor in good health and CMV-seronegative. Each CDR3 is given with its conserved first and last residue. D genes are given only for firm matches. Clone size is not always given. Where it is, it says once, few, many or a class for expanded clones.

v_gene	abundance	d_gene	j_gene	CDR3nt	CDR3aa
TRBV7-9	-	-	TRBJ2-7	TGTGCCAGCAGCCTGGACGTGAGGGTCTACGAGCAGTACTTC	CASSLDVRVYEQYF
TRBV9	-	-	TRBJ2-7	TGTGCCAGCAGCGTAGGCGGGGCCGGGACGTACGAGCAGTACTTC	CASSVGGAGTYEQYF
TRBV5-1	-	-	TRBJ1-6	TGCGCCAGCAGACTGAGCTCCTATAATTCACCCCTCCACTTT	CASRLSSYNSPLHF
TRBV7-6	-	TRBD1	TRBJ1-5	TGTGCCAGCAGCCCAGGGACAGTGGTTCAGCCCCAGCATTTT	CASSPGTVVQPQHF
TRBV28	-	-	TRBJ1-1	TGTGCCAGCAGCTCCTTACGCGGATTCTCTCAAGCTTTCTTT	CASSSLRGFSQAFF
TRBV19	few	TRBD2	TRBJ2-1	TGTGCCAGTAGTATAGTCCGGACTAGCGGGGGTACTGAGCAGTTCTTC	CASSIVRTSGGTEQFF
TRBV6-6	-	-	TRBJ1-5	TGTGCCAGCAGGTCCCAACAGGGTCCCAATCAGCCCCAGCATTTT	CASRSQQGPNQPQHF
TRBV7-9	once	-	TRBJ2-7	TGTTCCAGCAGCTCCCCTTTAACACCCTACGAGCAGTACTTC	CSSSSPLTPYEQYF
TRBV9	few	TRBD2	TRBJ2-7	TGTGCCAGCAGCGCTAGCGGGGATCACTCCTACGAGCAGTACTTC	CASSASGDHSYEQYF
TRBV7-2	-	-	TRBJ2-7	TGTGCCAGCAGCTCTTTCTCCTACGAGCAGTACTTC	CASSSFSYEQYF
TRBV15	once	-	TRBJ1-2	TGTGCCACCAGCGAGCAGGATTCTAACTATGGCTACACCTTC	CATSEQDSNYGYTF
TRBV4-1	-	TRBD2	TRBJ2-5	TGCGCCAGCAGCCAAGGGGGACTAGCGGGGGTTGAGACCCAGTACTTC	CASSQGGLAGVETQYF
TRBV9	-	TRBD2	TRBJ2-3	TGTGCCAGCAGCGCTACTAGCGGGGATACGCAGTATTTT	CASSATSGDTQYF
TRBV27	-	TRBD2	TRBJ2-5	TGTGCCAGCAGACTAGCGGGGGTTGGAGAGACCCAGTACTTC	CASRLAGVGETQYF
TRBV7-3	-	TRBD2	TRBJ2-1	TGTGCCAGCAGCCTGGGACTAGCGGGCAATGAGCAGTTCTTC	CASSLGLAGNEQFF
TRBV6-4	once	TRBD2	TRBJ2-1	TGTGCCAGCAGTGTCTCTAGCGGGAGTGGCAATGAGCAGTTCTTC	CASSVSSGSGNEQFF
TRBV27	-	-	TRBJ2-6	TGTGCCAGCAGGAGTAGCCTCTCTGGGGCCAACGTCCTGACTTTC	CASRSSLSGANVLTF
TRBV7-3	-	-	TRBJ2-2	TGTGCCAGCAGCTTATATTCGGCCGGGGAGCTGTTTTTT	CASSLYSAGELFF
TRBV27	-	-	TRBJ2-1	TGTGCCAGCAGTTTATTCGTTCGTAATGAGCAGTTCTTC	CASSLFVRNEQFF
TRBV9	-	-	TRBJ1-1	TGTGCCAGCGCCGAAGACAGTAACACTGAAGCTTTCTTT	CASAEDSNTEAFF
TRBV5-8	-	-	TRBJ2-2	TGTGCCAGCAGCTTGGACGCATTAAGGGACATGCGTCGGGAGCTGTTTTTT	CASSLDALRDMRRELFF
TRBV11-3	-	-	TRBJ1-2	TGTGCCAGCAGCTTAGCCCGAGGGAGAGATAGATATGGCTTGAACACCTTC	CASSLARGRDRYGLNTF
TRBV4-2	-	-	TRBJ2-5	TGTGCCAGCAGCCAAGGACAGCAAGAGACCCAGTACTTC	CASSQGQQETQYF
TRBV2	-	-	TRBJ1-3	TGTGCCAGCAGTGACCCAACATCAACAGGGTCCGACTCTGGAAACACCATATATTTT	CASSDPTSTGSDSGNTIYF
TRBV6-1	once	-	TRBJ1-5	TGTGCCAGCAGTGAAGGGCAGGGGCCTCAGCCCCAGCATTTT	CASSEGQGPQPQHF
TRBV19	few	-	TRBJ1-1	TGTGCCAGTAGGGACTCCTGGGCCACTGAAGCTTTCTTT	CASRDSWATEAFF
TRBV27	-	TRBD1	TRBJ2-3	TGTGCCAGCAGTTTACGGGCGGGGACAGGGGTTAGCACAGATACGCAGTATTTT	CASSLRAGTGVSTDTQYF
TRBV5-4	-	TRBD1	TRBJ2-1	TGTGCCAGCAGCCGCGGATCGGACAGGGAGAACAATGAGCAGTTCTTC	CASSRGSDRENNEQFF
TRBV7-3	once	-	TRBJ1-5	TGTGCCAGCAGCTCCCATAGCAATCAGCCCCAGCATTTT	CASSSHSNQPQHF
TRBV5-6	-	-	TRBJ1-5	TGTGCCAGCAGCTTTGGTTCGGGATACCAGCCCCAGCATTTT	CASSFGSGYQPQHF
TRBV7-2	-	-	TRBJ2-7	TGTGCCAGCAGCTTAAGGGACACCTTATCCTCGTGGGATGTAGAGCAGTACTTC	CASSLRDTLSSWDVEQYF
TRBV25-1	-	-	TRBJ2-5	TGTGCCAGCAGTGTCTCGACGGCTAGAGTAAAGGAGACCCAGTACTTC	CASSVSTARVKETQYF
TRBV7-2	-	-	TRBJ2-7	TGTGCCAGCAGCTTAGCGGCGGGCCTGGAGCAGTACTTC	CASSLAAGLEQYF
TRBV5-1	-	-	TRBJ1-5	TGCGCCAGCAGCTTTGGAGGGGCCGGTCAGCCCCAGCATTTT	CASSFGGAGQPQHF
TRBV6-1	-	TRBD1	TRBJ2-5	TGTGCCAGCACAGACGGACAGGGCGAGAGGGAGACCCAGTACTTC	CASTDGQGERETQYF
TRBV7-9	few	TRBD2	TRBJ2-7	TGTGCCAGCAGCCCCCCCCCGGGCGGGAGGTCCTCCTACGAGCAGTACTTC	CASSPPPGGRSSYEQYF
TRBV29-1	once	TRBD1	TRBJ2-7	TGCAGCGTTGAGGTTCGGACAGGGGGCGACGAGCAGTACTTC	CSVEVRTGGDEQYF
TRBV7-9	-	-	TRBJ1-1	TGTTCCAGCCAAAGGACAGACTTCATGAACACTGAAGCTTTCTTT	CSSQRTDFMNTEAFF
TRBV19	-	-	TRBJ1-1	TGTGCCAGTAATCACAGGGCTGAAGCTTTCTTT	CASNHRAEAFF
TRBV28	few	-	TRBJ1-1	TGTGCCAGCATCCCCACCCCTGGGTTCTCGGGGGCTTTCTTT	CASIPTPGFSGAFF
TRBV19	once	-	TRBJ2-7	TGTGCCAGTAGTATCAAACGGAGCTCCTACGAGCAGTACTTC	CASSIKRSSYEQYF
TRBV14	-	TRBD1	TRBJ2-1	TGTGCCAGCAGCCGGGACAGGGGTTTAAGTGAGCAGTTCTTC	CASSRDRGLSEQFF
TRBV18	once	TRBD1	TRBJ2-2	TGTGCCAGCTCACCGGGACAGGGGGCCACCGGGGAGCTGTTTTTT	CASSPGQGATGELFF
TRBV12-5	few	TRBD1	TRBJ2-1	TGTGCTAGTGGACCGGGACAGGGTTCCCATGAGCAGTTCTTC	CASGPGQGSHEQFF
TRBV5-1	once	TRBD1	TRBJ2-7	TGCGCCAGCAGCGAAACGGCAGGGGGTAGCCAGCAGTACTTC	CASSETAGGSQQYF
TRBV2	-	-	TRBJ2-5	TGTGCCAGCACTGAAGGAGGGCTATACCAAGAGACCCAGTACTTC	CASTEGGLYQETQYF
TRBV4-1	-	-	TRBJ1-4	TGCGCCAGCAGCCAAGGACAGAGAATTGAAAAACTGTTTTTT	CASSQGQRIEKLFF
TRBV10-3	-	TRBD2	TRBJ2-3	TGTGCCATCAGTGAGGCCAGCGGGAGGGTAGATACGCAGTATTTT	CAISEASGRVDTQYF
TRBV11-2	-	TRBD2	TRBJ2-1	TGTGCCAGCAGGTCACTAGCGGGAGGGCGTAATGAGCAGTTCTTC	CASRSLAGGRNEQFF
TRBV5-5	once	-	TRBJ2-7	TGTGCCAGCAGCTTGGGAGGACAGCCTTACTCCTACGAGCAGTACTTC	CASSLGGQPYSYEQYF
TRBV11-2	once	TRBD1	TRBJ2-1	TGTGCCAGCAGCTTAGAAGGGGGACAGGGATTCAATGAGCAGTTCTTC	CASSLEGGQGFNEQFF
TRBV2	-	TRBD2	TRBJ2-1	TGTGCCAGCAGTGGTGGACTAGCGGGGGGGAATGAGCAGTTCTTC	CASSGGLAGGNEQFF
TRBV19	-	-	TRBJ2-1	TGTGCCAGTAGGAGGGATTACAATGAGCAGTTCTTC	CASRRDYNEQFF
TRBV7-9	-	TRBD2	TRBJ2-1	TGTGCCAGCAGCTGGGGGACTAGCTCCTACAATGAGCAGTTCTTC	CASSWGTSSYNEQFF